Below are 21 T cell receptor beta chains sequenced from a single sample in a study of early T cells in non-severe SARS-CoV-2 infection. TCRdb re-called the 5' RACE reads with MiXCR, one entry per CDR3 protein. The table has about 80,000 distinct CDR3 sequences, about 13% seen once. The sample taken for sequencing was whole blood. These TCRs come from an adult who was a healthcare worker with PCR-confirmed SARS-CoV-2 infection or an uninfected control (not recorded which).

This clonotype was counted only a few times. The chain links TRBV11-2 to TRBJ2-3; TRBD2 matches at 16 bases. The CDR3 covers 15 residues. Germline V gene data show CDR1 as SGHAT and CDR2 as FQNNGV. Losses at the gene ends were 4 bases for V and 14 bases for J; bases not matched to a gene: 9. The DNA of the CDR3 is TGTGCCAGCAGCTCCCCGGGACTAGCGGGGGGGCCTAGGTATTTT. Its protein is CASSSPGLAGGPRYF.

This clonotype was detected many times. V and J are TRBV20-1 and TRBJ2-5, with D maybe TRBD2 (7 bases). The CDR3 totals 14 residues. Trimming removed 0 bases from V and 4 bases from J, with 12 bases in between. Germline CDR1 and CDR2: DFQATT and SNEGSKA (reference sequence). The CDR3 sequence: CSAREGGPGETQYF. In nucleotides, the CDR3 is TGCAGTGCTAGAGAGGGGGGGCCGGGAGAGACCCAGTACTTC.

In this sample, this clonotype turned up many times. This chain links TRBV29-1 with TRBJ2-7, with 9 nucleotides matching TRBD2. The CDR3 spans 13 residues. CDR1 SQVTM and CDR2 ANQGSEA come from the germline V gene. V lost 2 bases, J lost 3 bases, and 2 bases stayed unmatched. CDR3 nucleotides: TGCAGCGTTGAACTAGCGGGGTTCTACGAGCAGTACTTC. It specifies CSVELAGFYEQYF.

This chain joins TRBV10-3 and TRBJ1-1; a possible D gene is TRBD1 (6 bases). Trimming stripped 10 bases from V and 0 bases from J, with 15 bases between. This CDR3 is 14 amino acids long. CDR1 is ENHRY, CDR2 SYGVKD, per germline. The CDR3 region is CATGQRHLNTEAFF. As DNA, the CDR3 is TGTGCCACCGGACAGCGCCATCTGAACACTGAAGCTTTCTTT.

In this sample, this clonotype turned up once. The rearrangement joins TRBV29-1 to TRBJ1-3; the match to TRBD1 covers 11 bases. The V and J ends lost 7 bases and 6 bases, in that order; junction bases with no gene match: 8. This CDR3 is built from 14 residues. Germline-derived CDR1 and CDR2 are SQVTM and ANQGSEA. The CDR3 DNA follows: TGCAGCGCCCGGACAGGGGGCGTCTCAAACACCATATATTTT. Its translation: CSARTGGVSNTIYF.

This clonotype has only a few counts. V usage is TRBV28 and J usage is TRBJ2-6; the D gene is possibly TRBD1 (5 bases). Per the germline V gene, CDR1 is MDHEN and CDR2 is SYDVKM. The CDR3 totals 14 residues. V lost 6 bases to trimming and J lost 0 bases, with 6 bases between them. The CDR3 sequence is CASRDTSGANVLTF. The CDR3 nucleotides read TGTGCCAGCAGGGACACCTCTGGGGCCAACGTCCTGACTTTC.

This clonotype was observed at least ten times. V is TRBV20-1 and J is TRBJ1-1; no clear D gene. CDR1 is DFQATT, CDR2 SNEGSKA, per germline (reference sequence). The CDR3 extends over 16 amino acids. Trimming took off 3 bases at V and 4 bases at J, with 21 bases between the two ends. CDR3 coding DNA: TGCAGTGCTAGTGGTTCCATGTCTTTGAAGATCACTGAAGCTTTCTTT. It yields the protein CSASGSMSLKITEAFF.

This clonotype was observed many times. The chain carries TRBV7-2 and TRBJ2-6; unclear D gene. CDR3 length equals 16 residues. Trimming pared 3 bases from V and 3 bases from J, leaving 12 bases between. Germline-derived CDR1 and CDR2 are SGHTA and FQGNSA. CDR3 sequence reads: CASSFFAFGGANVLTF. CDR3 bases: TGTGCCAGCAGCTTTTTTGCTTTTGGTGGGGCCAACGTCCTGACTTTC.

The chain's CDR3 is CATRPTHQGQGLNTGELFF. CDR3 bases: TGTGCCACCAGACCGACCCACCAAGGACAGGGACTAAACACCGGGGAGCTGTTTTTT. V is TRBV10-3 and J is TRBJ2-2, with D possibly TRBD1 on 8 matching bases. The CDR3 contains 19 residues. Germline V gene data show CDR1 as ENHRY and CDR2 as SYGVKD. V lost 10 bases to trimming and J lost 2 bases, with 29 bases between them.

This clonotype was detected ten times or more. This chain connects TRBV6-6 to TRBJ1-1; D unclear. CDR1 is MNHNY, CDR2 SVGAGI, per germline (reference sequence). CDR3 length equals 18 residues. Deletions cut 0 bases from V and 6 bases from J, with 23 bases between. The CDR3 protein is CASSYSPNSLMNTAEAFF. In nucleotides, the CDR3 is TGTGCCAGCAGTTACTCCCCGAACTCCCTTATGAACACTGCTGAAGCTTTCTTT.

This clonotype was seen at least ten times. The rearrangement uses TRBV5-6 and TRBJ1-6; 7 nucleotides match TRBD1. This CDR3 region has 17 residues. CDR1 SGHDT and CDR2 YYEEEE come from the germline V gene. V was pared by 2 bases and J by 6 bases, with 11 bases of the junction left unmatched. The DNA for the CDR3 is TGTGCCAGCAGCTTAAGCCGGGACAGAGAATTTAATTCACCCCTCCACTTT. Residues: CASSLSRDREFNSPLHF.

This clonotype was recorded a few times. The V call is TRBV29-1, the J call TRBJ2-3; D gene uncertain. V was cut by 4 bases and J by 4 bases, with 6 bases left in between. The length of the CDR3 is 11 residues. Germline lookup yields CDR1 SQVTM and CDR2 ANQGSEA. The CDR3, as DNA: TGCAGCGTTGGAAGAGCAGATACGCAGTATTTT. Translated: CSVGRADTQYF.

The J gene is TRBJ2-7, the V gene TRBV5-5; 9 nucleotides agree with TRBD1. This CDR3 is 17 amino acids long. Per germline, CDR1 SGHKS and CDR2 YYEKEE (reference sequence). V dropped 4 bases and J dropped 3; count of bases not matched to a gene: 14. CDR3 DNA sequence: TGTGCCAGCAGCACCGGACAGGGGTCCATACTCAACTACGAGCAGTACTTC. It encodes CASSTGQGSILNYEQYF.

Many counts were recorded for this clonotype. This chain connects TRBV24-1 to TRBJ2-5; no clear D. The germline V and J ends were trimmed by 1 base and 1 base, with 6 bases remaining between them. The CDR3 has 14 residues. Per germline, CDR1 KGHDR and CDR2 SFDVKD. This CDR3 reads CATSDFGGQETQYF. The DNA of the CDR3 is TGTGCCACCAGTGATTTTGGCGGCCAAGAGACCCAGTACTTC.

In its sample, this clonotype was seen many times. V is TRBV20-1 and J is TRBJ2-7; D possibly matches TRBD1 or TRBD2 (5 bases each). CDR1 DFQATT and CDR2 SNEGSKA come from the germline V gene (reference sequence). V was cut by 4 bases and J by 4 bases, with 17 bases left in between. The CDR3 length is 14 residues. The CDR3 reads CSANLAGTFYEQYF. Written as DNA, the CDR3 is TGCAGTGCTAATCTTGCCGGGACCTTTTACGAGCAGTACTTC.

The rearrangement links TRBV10-2 to TRBJ2-6; 8 nucleotides align to TRBD2. The CDR3 totals 17 residues. V lost 2 bases, J lost 0 bases, and 3 bases stayed unmatched. The germline CDR1 and CDR2 sequences are WSHSY and SAAADI. The CDR3 is CASSELAGNSGANVLTF. CDR3 coding DNA: TGCGCCAGCAGTGAGCTAGCGGGTAACTCTGGGGCCAACGTCCTGACTTTC.

This clonotype was counted only a few times. The gene calls are TRBV11-2 and TRBJ2-5; TRBD1 is a possible D gene (6 bases). The CDR3 sequence is 15 residues long. Germline assignment: CDR1 SGHAT and CDR2 FQNNGV. V was cut by 2 bases and J by 5 bases, with 15 bases left in between. CDR3 sequence (DNA): TGTGCCAGCAGCTTAATGACTGGGGGCGGGGAGACCCAGTACTTC. The encoded protein is CASSLMTGGGETQYF.

The chain employs TRBV2 and TRBJ2-7; D unresolved. Germline V gene data show CDR1 as SNHLY and CDR2 as FYNNEI. V was clipped by 6 bases and J by 7 bases, with 10 bases between them. The CDR3 has 11 amino acids. Here the CDR3 DNA reads TGTGCCAGCAGCACGATCGGAGAGCAGTACTTC. It codes for CASSTIGEQYF.

This clonotype was observed at least ten times. The chain joins TRBV7-2 to TRBJ2-3; D is undetermined. The CDR3 is 14 residues long. Germline values: CDR1 SGHTA, CDR2 FQGNSA. V dropped 3 bases and J dropped 1 base, with 8 bases sitting between them. CDR3 in DNA: TGTGCCAGCAGCTTTGATCTGGGCACAGATACGCAGTATTTT. Its protein is CASSFDLGTDTQYF.

This clonotype turned up a few times. This sequence joins TRBV29-1 and TRBJ2-1; D gene ambiguous. The V and J ends lost 5 bases and 8 bases respectively, with 10 bases between them. This CDR3 is 11 amino acids long. Per germline, CDR1 SQVTM and CDR2 ANQGSEA. CDR3 amino acids: CSVTRSDEQFF. In DNA form, the CDR3 reads TGCAGCGTTACGCGAAGCGATGAGCAGTTCTTC.

This clonotype was recorded at least ten times. The CDR3 DNA sequence: TGCGCCAGCAGCCCATGGGGGGGCGATCACAATGAGCAGTTCTTC. Translation gives CASSPWGGDHNEQFF. The V gene is TRBV5-1, the J gene TRBJ2-1; possible D gene TRBD2, 7 bases. V was clipped by 4 bases and J by 5 bases, with 16 bases between them. Germline V CDR1 and CDR2: SGHRS, YFSETQ. The CDR3 spans 15 residues.